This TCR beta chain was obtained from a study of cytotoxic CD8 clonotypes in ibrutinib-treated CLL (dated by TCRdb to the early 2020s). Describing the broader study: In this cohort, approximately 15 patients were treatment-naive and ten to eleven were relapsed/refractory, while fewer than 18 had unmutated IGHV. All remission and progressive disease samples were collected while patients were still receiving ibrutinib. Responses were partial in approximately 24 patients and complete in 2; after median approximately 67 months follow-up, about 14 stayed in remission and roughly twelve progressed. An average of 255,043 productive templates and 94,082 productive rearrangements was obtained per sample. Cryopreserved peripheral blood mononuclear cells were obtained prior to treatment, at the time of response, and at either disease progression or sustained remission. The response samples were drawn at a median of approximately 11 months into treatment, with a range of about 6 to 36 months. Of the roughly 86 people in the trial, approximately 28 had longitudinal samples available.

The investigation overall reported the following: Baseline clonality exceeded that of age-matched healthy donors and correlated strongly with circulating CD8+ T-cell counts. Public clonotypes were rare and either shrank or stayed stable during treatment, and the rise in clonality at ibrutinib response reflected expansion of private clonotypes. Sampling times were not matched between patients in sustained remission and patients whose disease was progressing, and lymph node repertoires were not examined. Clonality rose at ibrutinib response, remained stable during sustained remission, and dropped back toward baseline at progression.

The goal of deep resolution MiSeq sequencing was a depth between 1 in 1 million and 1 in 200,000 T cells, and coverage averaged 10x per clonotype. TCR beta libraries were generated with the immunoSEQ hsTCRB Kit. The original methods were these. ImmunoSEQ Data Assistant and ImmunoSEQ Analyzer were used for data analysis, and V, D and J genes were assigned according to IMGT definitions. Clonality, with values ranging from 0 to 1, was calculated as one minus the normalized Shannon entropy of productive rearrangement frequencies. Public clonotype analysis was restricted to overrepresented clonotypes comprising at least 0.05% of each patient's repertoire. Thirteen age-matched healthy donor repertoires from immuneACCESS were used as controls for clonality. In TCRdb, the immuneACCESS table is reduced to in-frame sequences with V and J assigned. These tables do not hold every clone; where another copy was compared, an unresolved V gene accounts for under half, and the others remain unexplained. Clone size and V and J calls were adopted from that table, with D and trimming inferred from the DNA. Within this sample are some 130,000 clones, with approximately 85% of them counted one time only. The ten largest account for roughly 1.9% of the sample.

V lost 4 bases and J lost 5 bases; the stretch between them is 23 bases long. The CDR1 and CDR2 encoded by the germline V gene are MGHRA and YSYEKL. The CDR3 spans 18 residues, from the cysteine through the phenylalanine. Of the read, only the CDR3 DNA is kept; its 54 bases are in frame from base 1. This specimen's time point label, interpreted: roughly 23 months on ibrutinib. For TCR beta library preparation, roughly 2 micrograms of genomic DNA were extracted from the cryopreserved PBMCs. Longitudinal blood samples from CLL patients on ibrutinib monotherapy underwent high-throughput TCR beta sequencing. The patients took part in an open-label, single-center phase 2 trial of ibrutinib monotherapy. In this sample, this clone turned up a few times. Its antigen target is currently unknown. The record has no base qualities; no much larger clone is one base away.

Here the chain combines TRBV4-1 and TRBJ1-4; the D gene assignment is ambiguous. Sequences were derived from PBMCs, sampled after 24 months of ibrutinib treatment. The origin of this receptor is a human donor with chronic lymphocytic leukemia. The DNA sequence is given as TGCGCCAGCAGCCCCTCAGGTCTTCGTGGCGTCAGCAATGAAAAACTGTTTTTT. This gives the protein CASSPSGLRGVSNEKLFF.